Following are 27 T cell receptor beta chains from one sample sequenced in a study of blood T cell repertoires in COVID-19. Generated by immunoSEQ multiplex PCR, the TCRdb table keeps only in-frame clones and is missing some. The repertoire includes roughly 140,000 clones, about 80% of them detected once, and about 8% sits in the top ten. Source material: peripheral blood. These receptors came from a human donor in a cohort sampled during active COVID-19.

V and J are TRBV7-8 and TRBJ2-5; 12 bases are shared with TRBD2. The CDR3 sequence is 19 residues long. The V and J ends lost 5 bases and 1 base, in that order; junction bases with no gene match: 14. The germline gives CDR1 SGHVS, CDR2 FQNEAQ. The CDR3 reads CASSRAGVSSGGGQETQYF. CDR3 nucleotide sequence: TGTGCCAGCAGCCGAGCCGGCGTTTCTAGCGGGGGGGGCCAAGAGACCCAGTACTTC.

The chain links TRBV28 to TRBJ1-4, with 10 bases lining up with TRBD1. Germline lookup yields CDR1 MDHEN and CDR2 SYDVKM. J gave up 2 bases and V 6 bases, and 3 bases lay outside the gene matches. This CDR3 comprises 15 residues. CDR3 residues: CASSRDRGTNEKLFF. CDR3 sequence (DNA): TGTGCCAGCAGCCGGGACAGGGGCACTAATGAAAAACTGTTTTTT.

The chain recombines TRBV9 with TRBJ2-3; TRBD2 aligns across 7 bases. This CDR3 has 16 amino acids. From germline, CDR1 is SGDLS and CDR2 YYNGEE. V was pared by 4 bases and J by 6 bases, with 14 bases of the junction left unmatched. The DNA of the CDR3 is TGTGCCAGCAGCCAAAGAGGAGCGGGGCAACCTGATACGCAGTATTTT. It encodes CASSQRGAGQPDTQYF.

The genes are TRBV29-1 and TRBJ1-1; the D is unclear. The CDR3 length is 13 residues. V lost 2 bases and J 1 base, leaving 8 bases between the germline ends. The germline gives CDR1 SQVTM, CDR2 ANQGSEA. In nucleotides, the CDR3 is TGCAGCGTTGAACAGGCTGCGAACACTGAAGCTTTCTTT. This codes for CSVEQAANTEAFF.

The chain couples TRBV18 to TRBJ1-1; 7 bases agree with TRBD1. This CDR3 is built from 15 residues. V shed 6 bases, J shed 0 bases, and the junction held 7 bases outside the gene matches. CDR1 and CDR2 from the germline V gene are KGHSH and LQKENI. The CDR3 here is CASSSQGTMNTEAFF. The CDR3 bases are TGTGCCAGCTCGTCACAGGGGACCATGAACACTGAAGCTTTCTTT.

The chain uses TRBV18 and TRBJ2-1, with unresolved D. The germline gives CDR1 KGHSH, CDR2 LQKENI. V was pared by 3 bases and J by 8 bases, with 11 bases between. This CDR3 has 13 residues. The CDR3 bases are TGTGCCAGCTCACCGGGCAGGTCACATGAGCAGTTCTTC. This translates into CASSPGRSHEQFF.

The chain is built from TRBV21-1 and TRBJ1-5. TRBV21-1 is classified as a pseudogene. The CDR3 extends over 15 amino acids. The chain's CDR3 is CASSKGGAVNQPQHF. The CDR3 DNA reads TGTGCCAGCAGCAAGGGGGGGGCCGTCAATCAGCCCCAGCATTTT.

For the CDR3, the DNA is TGTGCCAGCAATCTGGGGGGGGCTAACTATGGCTACACCTTC. As protein: CASNLGGANYGYTF. J is TRBJ1-2 and V is TRBV28; maybe TRBD1 (5 bases). CDR1 MDHEN and CDR2 SYDVKM come from the germline V gene. Trimming took 7 bases from V and 0 from J, leaving 12 bases between them. The CDR3 sequence is 14 residues long.

This clone came up once. The V gene is TRBV6-4, the J gene TRBJ2-1, with D perhaps matching TRBD2 (6 bases). Germline loops: CDR1 MRHNA, CDR2 SNTAGT. V lost 2 bases to trimming and J lost 5 bases, with 10 bases between them. This CDR3 is built from 14 residues. The CDR3 protein is CASSDVAGNNEQFF. The CDR3 coding sequence is TGTGCCAGCAGTGACGTGGCGGGAAACAATGAGCAGTTCTTC.

The chain has TRBV3-1 (or the pseudogene TRBV3-2) and TRBJ2-7; 7 nucleotides line up with TRBD1. The CDR3 has 14 residues. Germline lookup yields CDR1 LGHDT and CDR2 YNNKEL (reference sequence). J was trimmed by 2 bases and V by 4 bases; bases with no gene match: 5. The CDR3 nucleotides are TGTGCCAGCAGCCCTGGGACAGAGGCCTACGAGCAGTACTTC. It encodes CASSPGTEAYEQYF.

The V call is TRBV7-2, the J call TRBJ2-5; perhaps TRBD1 as D (5 bases). This CDR3 is 16 amino acids long. V was pared by 1 base and J by 5 bases, with 17 bases between. Germline assignment: CDR1 SGHTA and CDR2 FQGNSA. CDR3 in amino acids: CASSLVFSGFRETQYF. CDR3 DNA sequence: TGTGCCAGCAGCTTAGTCTTCTCAGGGTTTCGGGAGACCCAGTACTTC. Full variable domain (outside the CDR3, taken from reference TRBV7-2 and TRBJ2-5): GAGVSQSPSNKVTEKGKDVELRCDPISGHTALYWYRQSLGQGLEFLIYFQGNSAPDKSGLPSDRFSAERTGGSVSTLTIQRTQQEDSAVYLCASSLVFSGFRETQYFGPGTRLLVL.

This sequence joins TRBV10-1 and TRBJ1-5; D perhaps matches TRBD1 (6 bases). V was cut by 8 bases and J by 2 bases, with 10 bases left in between. This CDR3 is built from 13 residues. The germline V gene encodes CDR1 WNHNN and CDR2 SYGVQD (reference sequence). DNA of the CDR3: TGCGCCAGCGGACAGTCTGGCAATCAGCCCCAGCATTTT. Translating gives CASGQSGNQPQHF.

The chain joins TRBV6-5 to TRBJ2-7; TRBD1 aligns across 8 bases. The junction had 9 bases not matched to a gene; V was cut back by 1 base and J by 4 bases. Germline V gene sequence: CDR1 MNHEY, CDR2 SVGAGI. This CDR3 has 16 amino acids. In DNA, the CDR3 is TGTGCCAGCAGTTACTTAGACGGGACAGGACCTTACGAGCAGTACTTC. Protein product: CASSYLDGTGPYEQYF.

The genes are TRBV3-1 (or the pseudogene TRBV3-2) and TRBJ1-2, with 8 positions matching TRBD1. CDR1 is LGHDT and CDR2 is YNNKEL in the germline V gene (reference sequence). J gave up 9 bases and V 2 bases, and 2 bases lay outside the gene matches. The length of the CDR3 is 12 residues. CDR3 sequence: CASSQTGGSYTF. The CDR3 region has the DNA TGTGCCAGCAGCCAAACAGGGGGAAGCTACACCTTC.

The V and J genes are TRBV2 and TRBJ2-5; tentative D call: TRBD1 (6 bases). The V and J ends lost 5 bases and 0 bases respectively, with 13 bases between them. The CDR3 has 15 amino acids. CDR1 is SNHLY and CDR2 is FYNNEI in the germline V gene. The CDR3 DNA sequence: TGTGCCAGCAGTCATCCCGACAGGTACCAAGAGACCCAGTACTTC. Protein: CASSHPDRYQETQYF.

J is TRBJ2-1 and V is TRBV13; 7 bases agree with TRBD1. Trimming removed 5 bases from V and 1 base from J; junction bases left unmatched: 5. In germline, CDR1 is PRHDT, CDR2 FYEKMQ (reference sequence). The CDR3 consists of 15 residues. DNA of the CDR3: TGTGCCAGCAGCCTCAGGACAGGATCCTACAATGAGCAGTTCTTC. Translating it yields CASSLRTGSYNEQFF.

The chain has TRBV6-2 or TRBV6-3 and TRBJ2-2; 10 bases map to TRBD2. This CDR3 has 15 amino acids. Germline CDR1 and CDR2: MNHEY and SVGEGT. The trim removed 6 bases at V and 5 bases at J, leaving 6 bases unmatched. This CDR3 reads CASSPRTSGTGELFF. DNA of the CDR3: TGTGCCAGCAGCCCGAGGACTAGCGGTACCGGGGAGCTGTTTTTT.

The chain couples TRBV27 to TRBJ2-7; TRBD2 matches 7 bases. V trimming: 2 bases; J trimming: 2 bases; junction bases outside the gene matches: 6. Germline CDR1 is MNHEY and CDR2 is SMNVEV (reference sequence). The CDR3 is 15 residues long. The CDR3 DNA follows: TGTGCCAGCAGTTTAAGGCAGGGAGGGCCCTACGAGCAGTACTTC. It translates to CASSLRQGGPYEQYF.

The CDR3 reads CASSASGGTYNEQFF. The CDR3 bases are TGTGCCAGCAGCGCCAGCGGGGGGACTTACAATGAGCAGTTCTTC. The V gene is TRBV7-3, the J gene TRBJ2-1, with 9 bases lining up with TRBD2. The CDR3 is 15 residues long. From germline, CDR1 is SGHTA and CDR2 FQGTGA. V was clipped by 5 bases and J by 4 bases; unmatched bases: 6.

As for this clone: At the DNA level, this CDR3 is encoded by other sequences in the same sample as well. The chain has TRBV5-1 and TRBJ2-7, with D possibly being TRBD2 (6 bases). CDR1 is SGHRS and CDR2 is YFSETQ in the germline V gene. The CDR3 covers 13 residues. V lost 3 bases to trimming and J lost 0 bases, with 7 bases between them. The CDR3 is CASSSGVSYEQYF. In DNA form, the CDR3 reads TGCGCCAGCAGCTCGGGAGTCTCCTACGAGCAGTACTTC.

The chain combines TRBV6-6 with TRBJ1-5, with TRBD1 as a possible D gene (6 bases). Germline V lookup: CDR1 MNHNY, CDR2 SVGAGI (reference sequence). The germline V and J ends were trimmed by 7 bases and 7 bases, with 14 bases remaining between them. This CDR3 is 13 amino acids long. The DNA of the CDR3 is TGTGCCAGCAACAACAGGGTAGAGCAGCCCCAGCATTTT. Its translation is CASNNRVEQPQHF.

This chain joins TRBV18 and TRBJ2-1; 10 positions match TRBD2. CDR1 is KGHSH, CDR2 LQKENI, per germline. This CDR3 is 19 amino acids long. J lost 0 bases, V lost 2 bases, and 10 bases had no gene match. This CDR3 is CASSPFPSGGYSSYNEQFF. The CDR3 DNA follows: TGTGCCAGCTCACCATTTCCTAGCGGGGGTTATAGCTCCTACAATGAGCAGTTCTTC.

The chain carries TRBV11-2 and TRBJ2-5; 8 positions match TRBD1. This CDR3 contains 13 residues. Trimming removed 1 base from V and 7 bases from J; junction bases left unmatched: 2. Germline-derived CDR1 and CDR2 are SGHAT and FQNNGV. The CDR3 region has the DNA TGTGCCAGCAGCTTAGTAACAGGGGGGACCCAGTACTTC. It encodes CASSLVTGGTQYF.

The V call is TRBV11-2, the J call TRBJ1-3; tentative D call: TRBD1 (6 bases). From germline, CDR1 is SGHAT and CDR2 FQNNGV. V gave up 1 base and J gave up 1 base, with 8 bases separating them. This CDR3 is 15 amino acids long. For the CDR3, the DNA is TGTGCCAGCAGCTTAGGCCAGGGGTCTGGAAACACCATATATTTT. Protein: CASSLGQGSGNTIYF.

This clone was found a few times. This chain links TRBV24-1 with TRBJ2-7; TRBD1 matches at 9 bases. Germline V gene lookup returns CDR1 KGHDR and CDR2 SFDVKD. V was pared by 4 bases and J by 4 bases, with 16 bases of the junction left unmatched. This CDR3 is built from 18 residues. CDR3 nucleotides: TGTGCCACCAGTGACACCCGGACAGGGGTCGTTCCCGTTTACGAGCAGTACTTC. This gives the protein CATSDTRTGVVPVYEQYF.

The CDR3 coding sequence is TGTGCCAGCAGTTCGATCGGGACACACAACTACGAGCAGTACTTC. Encoded protein: CASSSIGTHNYEQYF. This chain links TRBV27 with TRBJ2-7; TRBD1 is a possible D gene (6 bases). V gave up 4 bases and J gave up 3 bases, with 16 bases separating them. The CDR3 is made up of 15 amino acids. CDR1 and CDR2 from the germline V gene are MNHEY and SMNVEV (reference sequence).

A single count supports this clone. The V gene is TRBV3-1 (or the pseudogene TRBV3-2), the J gene TRBJ2-2; 8 bases map to TRBD2. The CDR3 runs 16 residues. The V gene end was trimmed by 4 bases and the J gene end by 7 bases; junction bases not matched to a gene: 11. Germline V lookup: CDR1 LGHDT, CDR2 YNNKEL (reference sequence). This CDR3 reads CASSPHLAGGNGELFF. The CDR3 nucleotides read TGTGCCAGCAGCCCCCACCTAGCGGGTGGCAACGGGGAGCTGTTTTTT.